The rows below give T cell receptor beta chains drawn from one sample of a study of blood T cell repertoires in COVID-19. Generated by immunoSEQ multiplex PCR, the TCRdb table keeps only in-frame clones and is missing some. The sample yields 80,000 or so clones, roughly 80% seen once. The sequencing sample was made of peripheral blood. Source of these receptors: a woman between 70 and 85 years old with acute or convalescent COVID-19. The CDR3 runs from the conserved cysteine through the conserved F or W. A D gene is named only where the DNA matches it firmly. Only some rows state a clone size, as once, few, many or a class for expanded clones.

v_call,clone_size,j_call,d_call,cdr3_aa,cdr3_nt
TRBV9,-,TRBJ2-7,TRBD1,CASSSGQGVYEQYF,TGTGCCAGCAGTTCGGGGCAGGGGGTCTACGAGCAGTACTTC
TRBV5-1,-,TRBJ2-2,TRBD2,CASRPGSGGRTGELFF,TGCGCCAGCAGACCGGGTAGCGGGGGAAGGACCGGGGAGCTGTTTTTT
TRBV19,-,TRBJ1-1,TRBD1,CASTPDRGPAFF,TGTGCCAGTACCCCCGACAGGGGGCCTGCTTTCTTT
TRBV5-1,-,TRBJ1-3,TRBD1,CASSPRQGDTIYF,TGCGCCAGCAGCCCGCGACAGGGTGACACCATATATTTT
TRBV11-3,once,TRBJ1-1,-,CASSLMQGTLPDNTEAFF,TGTGCCAGCAGCTTAATGCAGGGGACACTACCAGACAACACTGAAGCTTTCTTT
TRBV4-3,-,TRBJ1-6,TRBD1,CASSHSTGVKSPLHF,TGCGCCAGCAGCCACTCCACAGGGGTGAAGTCACCCCTCCACTTT
TRBV9,many,TRBJ2-7,TRBD2,CASSVGYSGPYEQYF,TGTGCCAGCAGCGTAGGGTATAGCGGGCCTTACGAGCAGTACTTC
TRBV4-3,few,TRBJ1-2,-,CASSLGTQGRIDGYTF,TGCGCCAGCAGCCTGGGGACACAGGGACGCATTGATGGCTACACCTTC
TRBV9,few,TRBJ1-2,TRBD1,CASSAGKDRNYGYTF,TGTGCCAGCAGCGCGGGGAAGGACAGGAACTATGGCTACACCTTC
TRBV11-2,once,TRBJ2-1,-,CASSAQVNEQFF,TGTGCCAGCAGCGCCCAGGTGAATGAGCAGTTCTTC
TRBV6-5,-,TRBJ1-1,-,CASRATGLLTEAFF,TGTGCCAGCAGGGCTACAGGGCTTTTGACTGAAGCTTTCTTT
TRBV4-1,-,TRBJ1-5,TRBD1,CASSQVGPGTGWEIINQPQHF,TGCGCCAGCAGCCAAGTAGGGCCCGGGACAGGGTGGGAGATAATCAATCAGCCCCAGCATTTT
TRBV6-2/TRBV6-3,-,TRBJ2-1,TRBD2,CASSYDRGGTHNEQFF,TGTGCCAGCAGTTACGATCGGGGGGGGACCCACAATGAGCAGTTCTTC
TRBV7-3,-,TRBJ2-3,-,CASSITGGEADTQYF,TGTGCCAGCAGCATAACAGGCGGGGAGGCAGATACGCAGTATTTT
TRBV24-1,-,TRBJ1-2,TRBD1,CATSDFDRGRWGYTF,TGTGCCACCAGTGATTTTGACAGGGGGCGGTGGGGCTACACCTTC
TRBV9,-,TRBJ1-4,TRBD1,CASSSTGTGNEKLFF,TGTGCCAGCAGCTCCACCGGGACAGGGAATGAAAAACTGTTTTTT
TRBV7-6,-,TRBJ2-2,TRBD1,CASSPRQGVGTGELFF,TGTGCCAGCAGCCCGCGACAGGGAGTAGGGACCGGGGAGCTGTTTTTT
TRBV5-8,-,TRBJ2-3,-,CASSPRADTQYF,TGTGCCAGCAGCCCGCGGGCGGATACGCAGTATTTT
TRBV19,-,TRBJ1-2,TRBD1,CASSPPEGANNYGYTF,TGTGCCAGTAGTCCCCCAGAGGGGGCCAATAACTATGGCTACACCTTC
TRBV5-1,-,TRBJ1-6,-,CASRSDGILSPLHF,TGCGCCAGCAGATCGGACGGGATACTTTCACCCCTCCACTTT
TRBV27,few,TRBJ1-5,-,CASSLSGRSNQPQHF,TGTGCCAGCAGTTTAAGCGGCAGGAGCAATCAGCCCCAGCATTTT
TRBV18,-,TRBJ1-4,-,CASSPPQGLGEKLFF,TGTGCCAGCTCACCACCGCAGGGGTTAGGCGAAAAACTGTTTTTT
TRBV6-6,-,TRBJ2-1,TRBD2,CASSPRPWTSGGYNEQFF,TGTGCCAGCAGTCCCCGCCCTTGGACTAGCGGGGGGTACAATGAGCAGTTCTTC
TRBV5-5,-,TRBJ2-7,-,CASSLAGSYEQYF,TGTGCCAGCAGCTTGGCCGGGTCCTACGAGCAGTACTTC